Below, 23 T cell receptor beta chains from the same sample are listed, as sequenced in a study of CDR3 diversity in severe acne. TCRdb independently ran MiXCR on the PCR reads; one entry per CDR3 protein. The sample records over 85,000 distinct CDR3 sequences, under 60% being singletons. Sequencing used blood. The source of these receptors is a male donor with acne.

In its sample, this clonotype is medium-sized. This chain joins TRBV7-9 and TRBJ2-7; possibly TRBD1 or TRBD2 for D (5 bases each). Trimming took off 4 bases at V and 2 bases at J, with 9 bases between the two ends. CDR3 length equals 13 residues. Germline V gene lookup returns CDR1 SEHNR and CDR2 FQNEAQ (reference sequence). The CDR3 loop is CASSSGGTYEQYF. The CDR3 region has the DNA TGTGCCAGCAGCTCTGGGGGAACCTACGAGCAGTACTTC. Based on the CDR3 plus reference TRBV7-9 and TRBJ2-7, the full variable domain is DTGVSQNPRHKITKRGQNVTFRCDPISEHNRLYWYRQTLGQGPEFLTYFQNEAQLEKSRLLSDRFSAERPKGSFSTLEIQRTEQGDSAMYLCASSSGGTYEQYFGPGTRLTVT.

Regarding this clonotype: An end of the junction differs from the germline gene, which may be a read error. The chain couples TRBV7-8 to TRBJ2-5, with no clear D. The length of the CDR3 is 13 residues. The V gene's germline CDR1 is SGHVS and CDR2 FQNEAQ. CDR3 protein: CASSPRVLEAQYF. CDR3 coding DNA: TGTGCCAGCAGCCCACGAGTATTAGAGGCCCAGTACTTC. The full variable domain, in which reference TRBV7-8 and TRBJ2-5 provide the parts outside the CDR3, is GAGVSQSPRYKVAKRGQDVALRCDPISGHVSLFWYQQALGQGPEFLTYFQNEAQLDKSGLPSDRFFAERPEGSVSTLKIQRTQQEDSAVYLCASSPRVLEAQYFGPGTRLLVL.

DNA for the CDR3: TGTGCCAGCAGTTTAGCGCTAGGGCAGCCCCAGCATTTT. Its translation: CASSLALGQPQHF. V gene TRBV12-3 or TRBV12-4 combines with J gene TRBJ1-5; D is uncertain. There are 13 residues in the CDR3. Trimming removed 0 bases from V and 7 bases from J, with 7 bases in between.

This clonotype was counted once. V and J are TRBV29-1 and TRBJ2-2; D is undetermined. The CDR3 is 12 residues long. Trimming removed 1 base at V and 7 bases at J, with 7 bases between. The V gene's germline CDR1 is SQVTM and CDR2 ANQGSEA. This CDR3 is CSVEGRFGELFF. As DNA, the CDR3 is TGCAGCGTTGAAGGAAGGTTCGGGGAGCTGTTTTTT.

This clonotype was seen more than once but under ten times. J is TRBJ1-2 and V is TRBV20-1; TRBD1 matches at 7 bases. The CDR3 is 14 amino acids. The J segment lost 11 bases and the V segment lost 5 bases, leaving 17 bases of the junction unmatched. Germline V gene lookup returns CDR1 DFQATT and CDR2 SNEGSKA (reference sequence). CDR3 sequence: CSARSGTETMRYTF. DNA of the CDR3: TGCAGTGCTCGCTCCGGGACAGAAACTATGCGGTACACCTTC.

This chain connects TRBV11-3 to TRBJ1-2, with 7 bases lining up with TRBD1. Germline-derived CDR1 and CDR2 are SGHNT and YENEEA. The ends lost 1 base at V and 8 bases at J; junction bases unmatched: 7. The CDR3 sequence is 14 residues long. CDR3: CASSLGDSLLGYTF. In DNA, the CDR3 is TGTGCCAGCAGCTTAGGGGACAGCCTTTTGGGCTACACCTTC.

The DNA for the CDR3 is TGTGCCAGCAGCAAAGGGGGAGGAACTGAAGCTTTCTTT. Its protein is CASSKGGGTEAFF. J is TRBJ1-1 and V is TRBV9, with D maybe TRBD1 (6 bases). V dropped 4 bases and J dropped 5 bases, with 12 bases sitting between them. This CDR3 is 13 amino acids long. The V gene's germline CDR1 is SGDLS and CDR2 YYNGEE.

This clonotype was seen repeatedly, ten times or more. This chain uses TRBV2 with TRBJ1-5; no definite D call. Trimming left V 3 bases short and J 2 bases short, with 11 bases between. This CDR3 has 15 amino acids. In germline, CDR1 is SNHLY, CDR2 FYNNEI. CDR3 in amino acids: CASSDGVSRNQPQHF. Written as DNA, the CDR3 is TGTGCCAGCAGTGACGGAGTGTCCCGCAATCAGCCCCAGCATTTT.

The chain is built from TRBV12-3 or TRBV12-4 and TRBJ1-4, with TRBD1 as a possible D gene (6 bases). The V gene lost 4 bases and the J gene lost 3 bases, with 15 bases spanning the gap. The CDR3 length is 16 residues. The CDR3 sequence is CASSSNRVSANEKLFF. CDR3 DNA: TGTGCCAGCAGTTCGAACAGGGTTTCAGCTAATGAAAAACTGTTTTTT.

This clonotype was observed many times. The chain has TRBV5-1 and TRBJ2-7; the D call may be TRBD1 or TRBD2 (5 bases each). This CDR3 region has 16 residues. Trimming stripped 2 bases from V and 0 bases from J, with 15 bases between. Germline V gene lookup returns CDR1 SGHRS and CDR2 YFSETQ. In nucleotides, the CDR3 is TGCGCCAGCAGCTTTTTTGGGGGAGTAGGCTCCTACGAGCAGTACTTC. Translated, it gives CASSFFGGVGSYEQYF.

Ten or more counts support this clonotype. V is TRBV11-2 and J is TRBJ2-3; 8 bases align to TRBD2. V was pared by 5 bases and J by 2 bases, with 6 bases of the junction left unmatched. CDR3 length: 15 amino acids. Germline loops: CDR1 SGHAT, CDR2 FQNNGV. The CDR3 region is CASSDGGRFTDTQYF. CDR3 DNA sequence: TGTGCCAGCAGCGATGGCGGGAGGTTCACAGATACGCAGTATTTT.

This clonotype was observed a handful of times. The chain carries TRBV20-1 and TRBJ2-1, with 10 bases matching TRBD2. Trimming cost V 3 bases and J 5 bases; bases outside gene matches: 10. CDR3 length: 16 residues. The germline V gene encodes CDR1 DFQATT and CDR2 SNEGSKA (reference sequence). The CDR3 DNA reads as TGCAGTGCTAGGACCGCCGGGACTAGCGTGAACAATGAGCAGTTCTTC. Translating gives CSARTAGTSVNNEQFF.

This clonotype has a handful of counts. This chain connects TRBV5-1 to TRBJ1-1; the D is unclear. CDR1 is SGHRS and CDR2 is YFSETQ in the germline V gene. This CDR3 has 15 amino acids. V was pared by 3 bases and J by 0 bases, with 12 bases between. The CDR3 DNA follows: TGCGCCAGCAGCTCCTTGACAACCATGAACACTGAAGCTTTCTTT. Encoded protein: CASSSLTTMNTEAFF.

V usage is TRBV10-3 and J usage is TRBJ1-2; tentative D call: TRBD1 (5 bases). CDR3 length: 17 amino acids. V lost 6 bases and J lost 4, with 24 bases in between. From germline, CDR1 is ENHRY and CDR2 SYGVKD. In nucleotides, the CDR3 is TGTGCCATCAGCACTCCGGGGCTTCAGGGAAATTCCTATGGCTACACCTTC. Translated: CAISTPGLQGNSYGYTF.

V and J are TRBV4-2 and TRBJ2-5; tentative D call: TRBD1 (5 bases). Germline V lookup: CDR1 LGHNA, CDR2 YNFKEQ. CDR3 size: 15 residues. The V end was cut by 0 bases, the J end by 4 bases, with 12 bases between. The CDR3 nucleotides read TGTGCCAGCAGCCAAGAAGACAGCGCGTTAGAGACCCAGTACTTC. Translating it yields CASSQEDSALETQYF.

This clonotype was counted only a few times. The rearrangement joins TRBV3-1 to TRBJ2-1; D gene unclear. This CDR3 contains 12 residues. V dropped 4 bases and J dropped 5 bases, with 6 bases sitting between them. Germline V gene data show CDR1 as LGHDT and CDR2 as YNNKEL (reference sequence). The CDR3 nucleotides are TGTGCCAGCAGCCGCATAAACAATGAGCAGTTCTTC. Translating gives CASSRINNEQFF.

J is TRBJ2-5 and V is TRBV9; D not certain. Germline V gene lookup returns CDR1 SGDLS and CDR2 YYNGEE. Trimming pared 3 bases from V and 1 base from J, leaving 10 bases between. CDR3 length: 14 residues. CDR3 coding DNA: TGTGCCAGCAGCGGGGTAGGGCCCCAAGAGACCCAGTACTTC. Translation gives CASSGVGPQETQYF.

The chain combines TRBV28 with TRBJ2-7, with 12 bases fitting TRBD1. V dropped 6 bases and J dropped 5; count of bases not matched to a gene: 8. Per the germline V gene, CDR1 is MDHEN and CDR2 is SYDVKM. The CDR3 spans 15 residues. This CDR3 reads CASRPPGQGADEQYF. The CDR3 DNA is TGTGCCAGCAGGCCCCCGGGACAGGGGGCCGACGAGCAGTACTTC. The whole variable domain, remainder taken from reference TRBV28 and TRBJ2-7, is DVKVTQSSRYLVKRTGEKVFLECVQDMDHENMFWYRQDPGLGLRLIYFSYDVKMKEKGDIPEGYSVSREKKERFSLILESASTNQTSMYLCASRPPGQGADEQYFGPGTRLTVT.

V gene TRBV19 combines with J gene TRBJ1-2; D uncertain. V lost 7 bases to trimming and J lost 12 bases, with 24 bases between them. The CDR3 runs 14 residues. Per germline, CDR1 LNHDA and CDR2 SQIVND (reference sequence). For the CDR3, the DNA is TGTGCCAGTAAAACGACACCAGCGGCGTCCGGCGACACCTTC. Its protein product is CASKTTPAASGDTF. The complete variable domain, with remaining parts taken from reference TRBV19 and TRBJ1-2, reads DGGITQSPKYLFRKEGQNVTLSCEQNLNHDAMYWYRQDPGQGLRLIYYSQIVNDFQKGDIAEGYSVSREKKESFPLTVTSAQKNPTAFYLCASKTTPAASGDTFGSGTRLTVV.

The chain employs TRBV7-9 and TRBJ1-2; tentative D call: TRBD1 (6 bases). The CDR3 runs 17 residues. V shed 6 bases and J shed 3 bases, with 23 bases lying between them. Germline CDR1 and CDR2: SEHNR and FQNEAQ (reference sequence). The CDR3 DNA reads as TGTGCCAGCAGTTCCAGTTCGGCGGACAGCCTTCACTATGGCTACACCTTC. This codes for CASSSSSADSLHYGYTF. The full variable domain, with the rest looked up from reference TRBV7-9 and TRBJ1-2, is DTGVSQNPRHKITKRGQNVTFRCDPISEHNRLYWYRQTLGQGPEFLTYFQNEAQLEKSRLLSDRFSAERPKGSFSTLEIQRTEQGDSAMYLCASSSSSADSLHYGYTFGSGTRLTVV.

As to this clonotype: With a much larger clone just one base away, this may be a read error. The chain combines TRBV5-6 with TRBJ2-7, with 7 nucleotides matching TRBD1. With 4 bases clipped from V and 0 bases from J, the junction kept 4 bases outside the gene matches. Germline CDR1 and CDR2: SGHDT and YYEEEE. The CDR3 is made up of 14 amino acids. The CDR3 spells CASSLQGTSYEQYF. DNA for the CDR3: TGTGCCAGCAGCCTACAGGGGACCTCCTACGAGCAGTACTTC.

About this clonotype itself: A much larger clone differs from this one at a single base, so this may be a read error. Since the CDR3 does not end with the conserved phenylalanine or tryptophan, this likely comes from a read error. The chain is built from TRBV5-6 and TRBJ1-4; D is undetermined. The germline CDR1 and CDR2 sequences are SGHDT and YYEEEE. The CDR3 length is 13 residues. V was shortened by 2 bases and J by 4 bases, with 6 bases between the two germline ends. CDR3: CASSFSSNEKLFY. The DNA for the CDR3 is TGTGCCAGCAGCTTCTCTAGTAATGAAAAACTGTTTTAT.

The chain carries TRBV11-2 and TRBJ2-3; 10 bases match TRBD2. The length of the CDR3 is 17 residues. V shed 2 bases and J 2 bases; nucleotides not matched to a gene: 7. Germline CDR1 is SGHAT and CDR2 is FQNNGV. Here the CDR3 DNA reads TGTGCCAGCAGCTTAAGCCTAGCGGGAGTGAACACAGATACGCAGTATTTT. This encodes CASSLSLAGVNTDTQYF. Full variable domain (missing parts from reference TRBV11-2 and TRBJ2-3): EAGVAQSPRYKIIEKRQSVAFWCNPISGHATLYWYQQILGQGPKLLIQFQNNGVVDDSQLPKDRFSAERLKGVDSTLKIQPAKLEDSAVYLCASSLSLAGVNTDTQYFGPGTRLTVL.